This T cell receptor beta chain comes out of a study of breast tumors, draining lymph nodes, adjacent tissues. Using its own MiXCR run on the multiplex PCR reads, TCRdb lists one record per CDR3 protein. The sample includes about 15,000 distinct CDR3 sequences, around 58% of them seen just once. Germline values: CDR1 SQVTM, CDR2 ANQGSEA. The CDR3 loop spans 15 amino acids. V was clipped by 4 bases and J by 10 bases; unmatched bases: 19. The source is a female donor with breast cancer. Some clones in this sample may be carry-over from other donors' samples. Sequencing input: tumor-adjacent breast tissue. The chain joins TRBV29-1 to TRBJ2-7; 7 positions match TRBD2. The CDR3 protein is CSVGGARETTCNQYF. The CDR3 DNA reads TGCAGCGTTGGTGGTGCGCGGGAGACGACCTGCAATCAGTACTTC.